The 3 T cell receptor beta chains in this list originate from one sample, sequenced in a study of blood T cell repertoires in COVID-19. The method was immunoSEQ multiplex PCR; TCRdb's version includes in-frame clones alone and lacks a portion of them. The data show fewer than 70,000 clones, with about four fifths seen just once and more than 15% held by the top ten. Sequencing was done on a sample of peripheral blood. The receptors derive from a man aged 30 to 39 with COVID-19, enrolled during active disease.

CDR3 sequence: CAISLLAGDFEQYF. CDR3 DNA: TGTGCCATCAGCCTACTAGCGGGAGACTTCGAGCAGTACTTC. The chain joins TRBV10-3 to TRBJ2-7; 11 bases agree with TRBD2. The CDR3 consists of 14 residues. The germline CDR1 and CDR2 sequences are ENHRY and SYGVKD. The ends lost 6 bases at V and 6 bases at J; junction bases unmatched: 7.

J is TRBJ2-7 and V is TRBV6-5, with 7 bases aligning to TRBD1. The CDR3 extends over 14 amino acids. CDR1 MNHEY and CDR2 SVGAGI come from the germline V gene. V was clipped by 7 bases and J by 0 bases; unmatched bases: 6. The CDR3 sequence is CASTGTAISYEQYF. The CDR3 DNA follows: TGTGCCAGCACTGGGACAGCCATCTCCTACGAGCAGTACTTC.

This clone showed up just a few times. The chain recombines TRBV5-4 with TRBJ1-6; D perhaps matches TRBD1 (5 bases). This CDR3 spans 15 amino acids. The ends were cut back, 0 bases at V and 6 bases at J, with 10 bases in the middle. Germline CDR1 and CDR2: SGHNT and YYREEE (reference sequence). The CDR3 DNA follows: TGTGCCAGCAGCTTGGCGGGCAGGGCTAATTCACCCCTCCACTTT. As protein: CASSLAGRANSPLHF.